These T cell receptor beta chains were read from a single sample in a study of shared clonotypes between healthy human individuals. Here immunoSEQ multiplex PCR was the method, and the copy in TCRdb shows in-frame clones only, minus some. The sample holds about 820,000 clones; roughly 92% are singletons and the top ten take less than 25%. The sample taken for sequencing was naive CD8+ T cells sorted from blood. All receptors derive from a man aged 30 to 45 in good health. Both conserved end residues are trimmed from each CDR3. A D gene is named only where the DNA matches it firmly. Clone size, where shown, is once, few, many, or a class for clones that have expanded.

cdr3_aa: ASSLGGPGEQF
d_call: -
j_call: -
v_call: TRBV27
clone_size: -

cdr3_aa: ASSVGQAYEQY
d_call: TRBD1
j_call: TRBJ2-7
v_call: TRBV7-9
clone_size: -

cdr3_aa: ASSQGSVTRGEQF
d_call: -
j_call: TRBJ2-1
v_call: TRBV7-2
clone_size: once

cdr3_aa: ASSLTRTGGIDGYT
d_call: TRBD1
j_call: TRBJ1-2
v_call: TRBV27
clone_size: -

cdr3_aa: ASSLAPRAAGYT
d_call: -
j_call: TRBJ1-2
v_call: TRBV7-2
clone_size: few

cdr3_aa: ASSAELAGGNNEQF
d_call: TRBD2
j_call: TRBJ2-1
v_call: TRBV7-8
clone_size: -

cdr3_aa: ASSLRDSYEQY
d_call: TRBD1
j_call: TRBJ2-7
v_call: TRBV14
clone_size: -

cdr3_aa: AISEPKGENTEAF
d_call: -
j_call: TRBJ1-1
v_call: TRBV10-3
clone_size: -

cdr3_aa: ASSSHTDTQY
d_call: -
j_call: TRBJ2-3
v_call: TRBV11-2
clone_size: -

cdr3_aa: ATTTGTGQGYEQY
d_call: TRBD1
j_call: TRBJ2-7
v_call: TRBV15
clone_size: -

cdr3_aa: ASSSLPVGTYEQY
d_call: -
j_call: TRBJ2-7
v_call: TRBV7-9
clone_size: once

cdr3_aa: ASSQLGTENTGELF
d_call: -
j_call: TRBJ2-2
v_call: TRBV4-1
clone_size: -

cdr3_aa: ASSLGTGVTGYT
d_call: TRBD1
j_call: TRBJ1-2
v_call: TRBV7-9
clone_size: -

cdr3_aa: ASSIETGHSTDTQY
d_call: -
j_call: TRBJ2-3
v_call: TRBV7-9
clone_size: once

cdr3_aa: ASSTLISYEQY
d_call: -
j_call: TRBJ2-7
v_call: TRBV27
clone_size: -

cdr3_aa: ASSLDRSLLRGLGGNTIY
d_call: TRBD1
j_call: TRBJ1-3
v_call: TRBV11-2
clone_size: -

cdr3_aa: ASSKGGEVQPQH
d_call: TRBD1
j_call: TRBJ1-5
v_call: TRBV19
clone_size: once

cdr3_aa: ASFGGEYEQY
d_call: -
j_call: TRBJ2-7
v_call: TRBV2
clone_size: -

cdr3_aa: ASSEVPGMAGYT
d_call: -
j_call: TRBJ1-2
v_call: TRBV2
clone_size: -

cdr3_aa: ASSFNIENPGGTDTQY
d_call: -
j_call: TRBJ2-3
v_call: TRBV27
clone_size: -

cdr3_aa: ASSPIGDRVYEQY
d_call: TRBD1
j_call: TRBJ2-7
v_call: TRBV27
clone_size: -

cdr3_aa: SASDHGTSGTQY
d_call: TRBD2
j_call: TRBJ2-5
v_call: TRBV29-1
clone_size: -

cdr3_aa: ASSVVSRGRTDTQY
d_call: TRBD1
j_call: TRBJ2-3
v_call: TRBV9
clone_size: few

cdr3_aa: ASSLTSGKETQY
d_call: TRBD2
j_call: TRBJ2-5
v_call: TRBV27
clone_size: -

cdr3_aa: AWSALTGTPRYGYT
d_call: -
j_call: TRBJ1-2
v_call: TRBV30
clone_size: -

cdr3_aa: ASRALTSGRGKNIQY
d_call: TRBD2
j_call: TRBJ2-4
v_call: TRBV27
clone_size: -

cdr3_aa: ASRKQGLVGELF
d_call: -
j_call: TRBJ2-2
v_call: TRBV28
clone_size: -

cdr3_aa: ASSQENFGGPEDTQY
d_call: -
j_call: TRBJ2-3
v_call: TRBV4-3
clone_size: -

cdr3_aa: ASSFRDGPGGDTGELF
d_call: -
j_call: TRBJ2-2
v_call: TRBV11-3
clone_size: -

cdr3_aa: ASSLVEGAGEQY
d_call: -
j_call: TRBJ2-7
v_call: TRBV5-6
clone_size: -

cdr3_aa: ATTPALSYNEQF
d_call: -
j_call: TRBJ2-1
v_call: TRBV19
clone_size: -